The present TCR beta chain was sequenced within a study of immune cell composition in non-small cell lung cancer. Study-wide results and limits: Clones >0.5% enriched in tumour were rarer in adenocarcinoma (roughly 35%) than squamous (approximately 80%). Tumour TCR-beta clonality showed no significant link to smoking pack-years.

Sequenced by immunoSEQ multiplex PCR; TCRdb stores in-frame clones only, minus some. Among roughly 1,900 clones listed, around 80% were seen once. About this clone: The antigen is unknown.

The CDR3 totals 12 residues. Germline V gene sequence: CDR1 SGHDN, CDR2 FVKESK. V lost 4 bases and J lost 3, with 7 bases in between. This clonotype was obtained from a human donor with non-small cell lung cancer. The gene calls are TRBV14 and TRBJ2-7; the D gene is possibly TRBD1 (5 bases). Sequencing was done on a sample of lung tumor tissue. The CDR3 coding sequence is TGTGCCAGCAGCCCTAGGGGCTACGAGCAGTACTTC. Its translation is CASSPRGYEQYF.